This TCR beta chain was found in a study of cytomegalovirus exposure and HLA in healthy donors. The PCR had 60 Vbeta and 13 Jbeta primers. The repertoire was sequenced with immunoSEQ multiplex PCR; TCRdb's copy has only in-frame clones and lacks some. Of 120,000 to 150,000 clones listed, 82% are singletons. This clone was picked up a small number of times. This sequence was found in a male donor in good health and CMV-seronegative. The sequenced material came from PBMCs.

CDR3 protein: CASSRTGSVMNTEAFF. Here the CDR3 DNA reads TGTGCCAGCAGCCGGACAGGAAGTGTCATGAACACTGAAGCTTTCTTT. The rearrangement links TRBV7-3 to TRBJ1-1; TRBD1 matches 7 bases. The V gene's germline CDR1 is SGHTA and CDR2 FQGTGA. The CDR3 spans 16 residues. V shed 5 bases and J 0 bases; nucleotides not matched to a gene: 9.